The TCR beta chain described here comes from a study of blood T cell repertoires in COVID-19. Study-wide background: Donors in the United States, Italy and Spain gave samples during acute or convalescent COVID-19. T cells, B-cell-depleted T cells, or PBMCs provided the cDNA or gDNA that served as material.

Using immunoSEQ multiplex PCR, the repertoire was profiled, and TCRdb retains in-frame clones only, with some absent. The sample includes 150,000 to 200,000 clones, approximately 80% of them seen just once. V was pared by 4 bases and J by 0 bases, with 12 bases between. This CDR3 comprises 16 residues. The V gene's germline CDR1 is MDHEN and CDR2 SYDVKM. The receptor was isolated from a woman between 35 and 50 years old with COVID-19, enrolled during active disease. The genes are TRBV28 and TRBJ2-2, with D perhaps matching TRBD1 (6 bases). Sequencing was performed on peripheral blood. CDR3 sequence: CASSSGGRANTGELFF. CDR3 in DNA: TGTGCCAGCAGTTCTGGGGGCAGGGCGAACACCGGGGAGCTGTTTTTT.